This T cell receptor (beta chain) was found in a study of T-cell memory formation after mild COVID-19. Study-level background: TCR clusters were largely donor specific.

TCRdb re-derived calls from the 5' RACE reads in MiXCR, one entry per CDR3 protein. The profile covers some 330,000 distinct CDR3 sequences, with roughly 21% appearing a single time and around 12% taken by the ten largest. Study results and limitations: Contracting clones from day 15 to 85 showed balanced CD4/CD8; later expanders favored CD4+.

Turning to this clonotype: Its target is unknown.

The CDR3 covers 16 residues. V was clipped by 0 bases and J by 8 bases; unmatched bases: 9. The germline V gene encodes CDR1 LNHNV and CDR2 YYDKDF (reference sequence). Sequenced sample: PBMCs or a T cell subset sorted from them (not recorded which). This receptor was identified in an adult woman who had mild COVID-19 (a few samples of this study predate the infection). Cell type and time point are not known. The chain is built from TRBV15 and TRBJ2-1; 8 nucleotides align to TRBD1. CDR3 protein: CATSREGQGGLDEQFF. The CDR3 DNA reads TGTGCCACCAGCAGAGAAGGACAGGGAGGACTCGATGAGCAGTTCTTC.